This T cell receptor (beta chain) was sequenced in a study of cytomegalovirus exposure and HLA in healthy donors. Study outcomes and limitations: More clonal expansion characterized HLA-associated TCR beta chains than equally common others in a later analysis. The authors later found TCR association rates varying by HLA locus, with DRB1 most and HLA-C fewest. Earlier analysis found most TCR beta V segments productive about 87% or about 30% of the time.

Nominally healthy donors provided the samples, though records likely missed some immune exposures. Concerning this clone itself: The antigen remains undetermined.

The CDR3 has 15 amino acids. The V gene's germline CDR1 is LNHDA and CDR2 SQIVND (reference sequence). J gave up 3 bases and V 6 bases, and 9 bases lay outside the gene matches. The PCR was carried out with 60 Vbeta primers and 13 Jbeta primers. Data came from immunoSEQ multiplex PCR; TCRdb stores just in-frame clones and leaves some out. The table lists 180,000 or so clones, more than 60% of them singletons. V gene TRBV19 combines with J gene TRBJ2-7; 9 positions match TRBD2. The TCR comes from a woman aged 40 to 50 in good health and CMV-seropositive. The specimen was PBMCs. CDR3 amino acids: CASRGQLSGSYEQYF. The CDR3 DNA reads as TGTGCCAGTAGGGGGCAGCTTAGCGGGAGCTACGAGCAGTACTTC.